Listed here are 29 T cell receptor beta chains from one sample, sequenced in a study of blood T cell repertoires in COVID-19. Using immunoSEQ multiplex PCR, the repertoire was profiled, and TCRdb retains in-frame clones only, with some absent. The sample has about 180,000 clones, about four fifths seen once. Sequencing was performed on peripheral blood. The receptors shown here come from a woman between 65 and 79 years old with COVID-19, enrolled during active disease.

The chain joins TRBV29-1 to TRBJ2-3; 9 nucleotides line up with TRBD2. CDR1 is SQVTM, CDR2 ANQGSEA, per germline. There are 19 residues in the CDR3. V lost 1 base to trimming and J lost 0 bases; unmatched junction nucleotides: 14. The CDR3 loop is CSVEAYGRVTSGSTDTQYF. The CDR3, as DNA: TGCAGCGTTGAAGCCTATGGAAGGGTGACTAGCGGAAGCACAGATACGCAGTATTTT.

The chain uses TRBV3-1 (or the pseudogene TRBV3-2) and TRBJ1-1, with D perhaps TRBD1 (6 bases). Trimming cost V 1 base and J 4 bases, with 10 bases left between them. CDR3 size: 14 residues. CDR1 and CDR2 (germline): LGHDT, YNNKEL (reference sequence). The CDR3 loop is CASSQAPGVTEAFF. The CDR3 DNA sequence: TGTGCCAGCAGCCAAGCCCCAGGGGTCACTGAAGCTTTCTTT.

The J gene is TRBJ2-3, the V gene TRBV5-5; perhaps TRBD2 as D (5 bases). Germline CDR1 reads SGHKS; CDR2 reads YYEKEE (reference sequence). Trimming left V 0 bases short and J 4 bases short, with 18 bases between. The CDR3 is made up of 17 amino acids. The CDR3 sequence: CASSLVPPGEGPDTQYF. CDR3 nucleotides: TGTGCCAGCAGCTTGGTTCCACCCGGAGAGGGTCCAGATACGCAGTATTTT.

This chain joins TRBV19 and TRBJ1-4, with D uncertain. V lost 7 bases to trimming and J lost 2 bases, with 20 bases between them. Germline CDR1 and CDR2: LNHDA and SQIVND (reference sequence). The CDR3 is 17 residues long. CDR3 nucleotides: TGTGCCAGTACCATAAGACTAGACGGAACTACTAATGAAAAACTGTTTTTT. Translation gives CASTIRLDGTTNEKLFF.

The rearrangement uses TRBV9 and TRBJ2-7; a possible D gene is TRBD2 (5 bases). This CDR3 contains 13 residues. The germline V gene encodes CDR1 SGDLS and CDR2 YYNGEE. Trimming pared 0 bases from V and 7 bases from J, leaving 11 bases between. CDR3 in amino acids: CASSVETIGEQYF. In nucleotides, the CDR3 is TGTGCCAGCAGCGTAGAGACTATAGGGGAGCAGTACTTC.

With regard to this clone: The same CDR3 arises from other DNA sequences in this sample as well. This chain connects TRBV6-2 or TRBV6-3 to TRBJ1-5, with 8 bases that match TRBD1. The CDR3 contains 15 residues. V shed 2 bases, J shed 2 bases, and the junction held 2 bases outside the gene matches. Germline V CDR1 and CDR2: MNHEY, SVGEGT. The CDR3 loop is CASSYPGQGNQPQHF. The CDR3 DNA sequence: TGTGCCAGCAGTTACCCGGGACAGGGCAATCAGCCCCAGCATTTT.

The rearrangement links TRBV12-3 or TRBV12-4 to TRBJ1-6, with D hard to call. Trimming cost V 5 bases and J 12 bases, with 14 bases left between them. CDR3 length: 13 residues. The CDR3 coding sequence is TGTGCCAGCAGTCCGCGCGCGGGTCGACCCCTCCACTTT. Translating gives CASSPRAGRPLHF.

The J gene is TRBJ2-3, the V gene TRBV29-1, with TRBD2 matching over 12 bases. The CDR3 is made up of 18 amino acids. The V gene's germline CDR1 is SQVTM and CDR2 ANQGSEA. Trimming removed 3 bases from V and 3 bases from J; junction bases left unmatched: 13. The CDR3 bases are TGCAGCGTTGAGAGCCTAGCGGGAGGGCCTATCGATACAGATACGCAGTATTTT. Its translation is CSVESLAGGPIDTDTQYF.

The rearrangement uses TRBV28 and TRBJ2-7; weak D call: TRBD2 (5 bases). V was shortened by 7 bases and J by 3 bases, with 13 bases between the two germline ends. CDR3 length equals 13 residues. Germline V lookup: CDR1 MDHEN, CDR2 SYDVKM. CDR3 amino acids: CASKSGNNYEQYF. The CDR3 DNA follows: TGTGCCAGCAAATCCGGGAATAACTACGAGCAGTACTTC. Full variable domain (outside the CDR3, taken from reference TRBV28 and TRBJ2-7): DVKVTQSSRYLVKRTGEKVFLECVQDMDHENMFWYRQDPGLGLRLIYFSYDVKMKEKGDIPEGYSVSREKKERFSLILESASTNQTSMYLCASKSGNNYEQYFGPGTRLTVT.

This clone was found a few times. The chain is built from TRBV11-1 and TRBJ1-1; D remains ambiguous. This CDR3 is 15 amino acids long. V dropped 4 bases and J dropped 0 bases, with 12 bases sitting between them. The germline V gene has CDR1 SGHAT and CDR2 FQDESV (reference sequence). CDR3 sequence reads: CASSSEGSMNTEAFF. DNA of the CDR3: TGTGCCAGCAGCTCTGAGGGATCGATGAACACTGAAGCTTTCTTT.

V usage is TRBV5-4 and J usage is TRBJ2-2; 13 nucleotides align to TRBD2. V lost 4 bases to trimming and J lost 4 bases; unmatched junction nucleotides: 4. Germline-derived CDR1 and CDR2 are SGHNT and YYREEE (reference sequence). The CDR3 length is 16 residues. The CDR3 sequence: CASSRTSGSGTGELFF. The DNA for the CDR3 is TGTGCCAGCAGCCGGACTAGCGGGAGTGGCACCGGGGAGCTGTTTTTT.

The chain employs TRBV4-1 and TRBJ2-5; 12 bases line up with TRBD2. This CDR3 comprises 17 residues. CDR1 is MGHRA, CDR2 YSYEKL, per germline. The V and J ends lost 6 bases and 5 bases, in that order; junction bases with no gene match: 13. The CDR3 loop reads CASRPGTSGLYRETQYF. The CDR3 bases are TGCGCCAGCAGACCCGGGACTAGCGGGCTCTACAGGGAGACCCAGTACTTC.

The genes are TRBV24-1 and TRBJ2-1; the match to TRBD2 covers 7 bases. The CDR3 is 13 residues long. V lost 7 bases, J lost 6 bases, and 5 bases stayed unmatched. Germline CDR1 KGHDR, CDR2 SFDVKD. CDR3: CATSFRTSNEQFF. For the CDR3, the DNA is TGTGCCACCAGCTTTCGGACTAGCAATGAGCAGTTCTTC.

The rearrangement uses TRBV6-2 or TRBV6-3 and TRBJ1-5; a weak D match, TRBD1 (5 bases). The germline V and J ends were trimmed by 5 bases and 6 bases, with 17 bases remaining between them. Germline CDR1 reads MNHEY; CDR2 reads SVGEGT. The CDR3 has 15 residues. The CDR3 DNA reads as TGTGCCAGCAGTACCAAAATTCAGGGATCTCAGCCCCAGCATTTT. Translated, it gives CASSTKIQGSQPQHF.

CDR3 in amino acids: CASSPNVETQYF. The CDR3 bases are TGTGCCAGCTCACCTAATGTGGAGACCCAGTACTTC. This chain joins TRBV18 and TRBJ2-5; unclear D gene. CDR3 length: 12 amino acids. Germline-derived CDR1 and CDR2 are KGHSH and LQKENI. Trimming took 3 bases from V and 5 from J, leaving 7 bases between them.

The chain recombines TRBV7-2 with TRBJ2-1; 11 bases agree with TRBD2. The CDR3 extends over 16 amino acids. Trimming cost V 2 bases and J 10 bases; bases outside gene matches: 10. The germline CDR1 and CDR2 sequences are SGHTA and FQGNSA. This chain's CDR3 is CASSLLAGGPPGEQFF. The CDR3 DNA reads as TGTGCCAGCAGCTTATTAGCGGGAGGGCCTCCAGGGGAGCAGTTCTTC.

The chain has TRBV3-1 (or the pseudogene TRBV3-2) and TRBJ2-7, with D possibly matching TRBD1 (6 bases). This CDR3 has 14 residues. V shed 5 bases and J shed 6 bases, with 17 bases lying between them. The germline gives CDR1 LGHDT, CDR2 YNNKEL (reference sequence). CDR3 sequence reads: CASSSQGGPLEQYF. The CDR3 DNA sequence: TGTGCCAGCAGCTCACAAGGGGGACCTCTCGAGCAGTACTTC.

This sequence joins TRBV28 and TRBJ1-6; possible D gene TRBD1, 5 bases. The CDR3 runs 15 residues. Between the trimmed V and J ends, which lost 5 bases and 4 bases, there was a span of 12 bases. Germline CDR1 reads MDHEN; CDR2 reads SYDVKM. This chain's CDR3 is CASSGGRDYNSPLHF. The CDR3 nucleotides read TGTGCCAGCAGTGGGGGGAGGGATTATAATTCACCCCTCCACTTT.

The chain employs TRBV5-4 and TRBJ2-2; perhaps TRBD1 as D (6 bases). V was pared by 2 bases and J by 1 base, with 12 bases between. Germline V gene lookup returns CDR1 SGHNT and CDR2 YYREEE (reference sequence). The CDR3 has 16 amino acids. The CDR3 DNA follows: TGTGCCAGCAGCTTTCCCGGGACAATGAACACCGGGGAGCTGTTTTTT. Amino acids: CASSFPGTMNTGELFF.

The chain recombines TRBV15 with TRBJ1-1; D remains ambiguous. V lost 3 bases, J lost 3 bases, and 11 bases lay in between. Germline values: CDR1 LNHNV, CDR2 YYDKDF (reference sequence). This CDR3 is built from 14 residues. DNA for the CDR3: TGTGCCACCAGCAGGCACCACGGGGACACTGAAGCTTTCTTT. As protein: CATSRHHGDTEAFF.

This clone was observed a handful of times. V usage is TRBV6-6 and J usage is TRBJ1-3; D may be TRBD1 (6 bases). V was trimmed by 4 bases and J by 5 bases, leaving 9 bases between them. The CDR3 totals 13 residues. Germline values: CDR1 MNHNY, CDR2 SVGAGI (reference sequence). The CDR3 loop is CASSWTARNTIYF. CDR3 sequence (DNA): TGTGCCAGCAGTTGGACAGCTAGAAACACCATATATTTT.

The rearrangement uses TRBV11-2 and TRBJ2-1; TRBD1 aligns across 10 bases. The V gene's germline CDR1 is SGHAT and CDR2 FQNNGV. This CDR3 comprises 18 residues. Losses at the gene ends were 4 bases for V and 3 bases for J; bases not matched to a gene: 12. This CDR3 is CASSSWRHRDRGYNEQFF. CDR3 DNA: TGTGCCAGCAGCTCCTGGCGTCACCGGGACAGGGGCTACAATGAGCAGTTCTTC.

The V gene is TRBV6-4, the J gene TRBJ2-6, with D possibly being TRBD2 (6 bases). CDR3 length: 15 amino acids. V was clipped by 6 bases and J by 1 base, with 10 bases between them. Germline V gene lookup returns CDR1 MRHNA and CDR2 SNTAGT. CDR3 residues: CASSPSGSGANVLTF. In DNA form, the CDR3 reads TGTGCCAGCAGCCCCAGCGGGTCTGGGGCCAACGTCCTGACTTTC.

The J gene is TRBJ2-3, the V gene TRBV13, with D unresolved. Germline values: CDR1 PRHDT, CDR2 FYEKMQ (reference sequence). The CDR3 contains 15 residues. Trimming left V 4 bases short and J 3 bases short, with 14 bases between. The DNA of the CDR3 is TGTGCCAGCAGCTCCCGGGTGTCCTCGACAGATACGCAGTATTTT. Its protein is CASSSRVSSTDTQYF.

DNA for the CDR3: TGTGCCAGCAGTCCCGGGGGGGTATATTCTGAAGCTTTCTTT. Encoded protein: CASSPGGVYSEAFF. The chain couples TRBV27 to TRBJ1-1, with D maybe TRBD1 (5 bases). Germline V CDR1 and CDR2: MNHEY, SMNVEV (reference sequence). The CDR3 contains 14 residues. Trimming took off 5 bases at V and 6 bases at J, with 16 bases between the two ends.

The rearrangement links TRBV10-3 to TRBJ1-4, with 7 bases fitting TRBD1. Per germline, CDR1 ENHRY and CDR2 SYGVKD. The CDR3 is 14 residues long. J was trimmed by 5 bases and V by 5 bases; bases with no gene match: 5. Here the CDR3 reads CAISRGQLNEKLFF. CDR3 nucleotide sequence: TGTGCCATCAGTAGGGGACAGCTGAATGAAAAACTGTTTTTT.

V gene TRBV6-6 combines with J gene TRBJ2-6; D not certain. There are 15 residues in the CDR3. Germline V lookup: CDR1 MNHNY, CDR2 SVGAGI (reference sequence). V shed 7 bases and J shed 1 base, with 11 bases lying between them. The CDR3 DNA sequence: TGTGCCAGCAATCCCTCCAGGTCTGGGGCCAACGTCCTGACTTTC. It encodes CASNPSRSGANVLTF.

The chain is built from TRBV3-1 (or the pseudogene TRBV3-2) and TRBJ2-7, with a weak D call TRBD2 (5 bases). V lost 4 bases to trimming and J lost 4 bases, with 8 bases between them. There are 12 residues in the CDR3. Germline lookup yields CDR1 LGHDT and CDR2 YNNKEL (reference sequence). This chain's CDR3 is CASSPGGYEQYF. Written as DNA, the CDR3 is TGTGCCAGCAGCCCAGGAGGTTACGAGCAGTACTTC.

This clone showed up just a few times. The chain links TRBV5-1 to TRBJ2-1; D might be TRBD2 (6 bases). V lost 1 base to trimming and J lost 5 bases, with 10 bases between them. Per germline, CDR1 SGHRS and CDR2 YFSETQ. CDR3 length: 14 residues. The CDR3 region has the DNA TGCGCCAGCAGCTTGAGCGGGTCTAACAATGAGCAGTTCTTC. Translated, it gives CASSLSGSNNEQFF.